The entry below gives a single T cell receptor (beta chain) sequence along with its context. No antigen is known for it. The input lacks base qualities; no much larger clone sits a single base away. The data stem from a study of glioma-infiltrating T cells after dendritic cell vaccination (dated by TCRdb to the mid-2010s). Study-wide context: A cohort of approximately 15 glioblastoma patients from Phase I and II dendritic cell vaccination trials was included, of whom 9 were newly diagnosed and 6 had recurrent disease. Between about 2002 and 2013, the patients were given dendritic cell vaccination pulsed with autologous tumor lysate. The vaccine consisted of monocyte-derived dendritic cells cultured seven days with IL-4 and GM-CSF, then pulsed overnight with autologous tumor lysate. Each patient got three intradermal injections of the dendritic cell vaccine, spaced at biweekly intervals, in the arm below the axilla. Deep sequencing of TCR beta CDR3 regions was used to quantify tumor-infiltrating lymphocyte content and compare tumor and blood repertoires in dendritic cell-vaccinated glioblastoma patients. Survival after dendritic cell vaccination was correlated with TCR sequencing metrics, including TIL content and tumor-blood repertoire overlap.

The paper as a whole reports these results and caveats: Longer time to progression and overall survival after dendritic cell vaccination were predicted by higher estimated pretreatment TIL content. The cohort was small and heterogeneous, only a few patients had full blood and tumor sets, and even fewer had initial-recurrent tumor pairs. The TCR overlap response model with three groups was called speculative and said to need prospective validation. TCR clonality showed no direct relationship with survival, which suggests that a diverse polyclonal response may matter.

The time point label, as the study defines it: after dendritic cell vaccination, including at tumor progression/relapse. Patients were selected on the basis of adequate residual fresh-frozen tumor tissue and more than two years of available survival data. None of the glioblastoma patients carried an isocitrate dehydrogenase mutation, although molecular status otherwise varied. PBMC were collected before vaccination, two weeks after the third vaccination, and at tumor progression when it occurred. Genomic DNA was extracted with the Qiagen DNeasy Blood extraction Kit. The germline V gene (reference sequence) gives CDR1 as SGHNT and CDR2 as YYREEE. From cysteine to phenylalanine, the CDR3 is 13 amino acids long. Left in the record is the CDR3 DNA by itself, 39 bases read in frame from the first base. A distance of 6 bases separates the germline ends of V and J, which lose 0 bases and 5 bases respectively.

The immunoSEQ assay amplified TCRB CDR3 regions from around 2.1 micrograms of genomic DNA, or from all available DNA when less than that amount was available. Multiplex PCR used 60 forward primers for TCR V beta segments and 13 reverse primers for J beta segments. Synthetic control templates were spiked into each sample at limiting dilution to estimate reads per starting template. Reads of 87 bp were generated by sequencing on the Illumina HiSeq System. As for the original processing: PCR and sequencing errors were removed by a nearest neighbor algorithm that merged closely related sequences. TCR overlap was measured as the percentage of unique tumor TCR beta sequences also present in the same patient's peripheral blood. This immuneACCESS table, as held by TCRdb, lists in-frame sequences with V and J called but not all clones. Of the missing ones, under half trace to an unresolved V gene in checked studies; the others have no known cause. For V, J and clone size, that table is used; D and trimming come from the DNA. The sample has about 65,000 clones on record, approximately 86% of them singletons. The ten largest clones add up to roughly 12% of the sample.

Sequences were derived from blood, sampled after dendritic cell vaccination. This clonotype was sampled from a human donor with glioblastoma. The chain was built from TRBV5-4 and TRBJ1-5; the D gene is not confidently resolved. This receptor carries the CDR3 CASSLDRDQPQHF. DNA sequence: TGTGCCAGCAGCTTGGACAGAGATCAGCCCCAGCATTTT.